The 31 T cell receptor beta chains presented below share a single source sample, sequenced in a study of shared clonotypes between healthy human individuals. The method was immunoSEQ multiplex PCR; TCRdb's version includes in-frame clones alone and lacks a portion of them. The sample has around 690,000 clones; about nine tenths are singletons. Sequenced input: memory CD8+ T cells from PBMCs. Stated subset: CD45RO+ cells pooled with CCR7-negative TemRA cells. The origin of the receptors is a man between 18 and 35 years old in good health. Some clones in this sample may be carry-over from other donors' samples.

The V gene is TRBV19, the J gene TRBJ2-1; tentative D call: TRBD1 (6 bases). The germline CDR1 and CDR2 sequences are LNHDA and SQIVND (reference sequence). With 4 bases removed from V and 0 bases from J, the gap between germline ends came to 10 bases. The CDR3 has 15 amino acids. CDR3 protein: CASSTTGPSYNEQFF. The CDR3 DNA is TGTGCCAGTAGTACGACAGGACCCTCCTACAATGAGCAGTTCTTC. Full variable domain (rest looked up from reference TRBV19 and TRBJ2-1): DGGITQSPKYLFRKEGQNVTLSCEQNLNHDAMYWYRQDPGQGLRLIYYSQIVNDFQKGDIAEGYSVSREKKESFPLTVTSAQKNPTAFYLCASSTTGPSYNEQFFGPGTRLTVL.

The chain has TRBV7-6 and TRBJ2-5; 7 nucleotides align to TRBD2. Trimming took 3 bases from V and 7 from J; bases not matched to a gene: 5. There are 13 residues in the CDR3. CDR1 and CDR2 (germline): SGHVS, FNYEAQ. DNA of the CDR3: TGTGCCAGCAGCTTGGACCCGGGAGGGACCCAGTACTTC. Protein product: CASSLDPGGTQYF.

The CDR3 loop reads CASSPSLGGSEAFF. The CDR3 nucleotides are TGTGCCAGCAGCCCATCCCTGGGGGGTTCTGAAGCTTTCTTT. The chain links TRBV9 to TRBJ1-1; D possibly corresponds to TRBD1 (5 bases). Germline V gene lookup returns CDR1 SGDLS and CDR2 YYNGEE. The CDR3 loop spans 14 amino acids. Trimming removed 4 bases at V and 6 bases at J, with 16 bases between. The variable domain in full, completed from reference TRBV9 and TRBJ1-1, reads DSGVTQTPKHLITATGQRVTLRCSPRSGDLSVYWYQQSLDQGLQFLIQYYNGEERAKGNILERFSAQQFPDLHSELNLSSLELGDSALYFCASSPSLGGSEAFFGQGTRLTVV.

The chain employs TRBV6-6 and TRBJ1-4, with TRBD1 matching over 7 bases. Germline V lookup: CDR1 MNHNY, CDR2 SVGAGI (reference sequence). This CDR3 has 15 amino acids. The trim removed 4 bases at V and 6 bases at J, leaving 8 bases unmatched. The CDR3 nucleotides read TGTGCCAGCAGTTCCCCCCAGGGGGATGATGAAAAACTGTTTTTT. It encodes CASSSPQGDDEKLFF.

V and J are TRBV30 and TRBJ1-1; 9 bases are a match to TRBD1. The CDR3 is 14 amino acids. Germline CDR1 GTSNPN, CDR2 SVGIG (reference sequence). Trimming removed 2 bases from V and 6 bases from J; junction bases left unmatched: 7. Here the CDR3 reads CAWSTGGIGSEAFF. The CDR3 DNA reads TGTGCCTGGAGTACAGGGGGCATCGGGTCTGAAGCTTTCTTT.

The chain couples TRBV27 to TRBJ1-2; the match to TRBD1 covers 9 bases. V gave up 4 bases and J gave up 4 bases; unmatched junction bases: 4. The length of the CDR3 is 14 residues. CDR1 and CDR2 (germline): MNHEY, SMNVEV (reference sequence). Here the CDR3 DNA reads TGTGCCAGCAGTTCCGGACAGGGGTTCTATGGCTACACCTTC. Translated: CASSSGQGFYGYTF.

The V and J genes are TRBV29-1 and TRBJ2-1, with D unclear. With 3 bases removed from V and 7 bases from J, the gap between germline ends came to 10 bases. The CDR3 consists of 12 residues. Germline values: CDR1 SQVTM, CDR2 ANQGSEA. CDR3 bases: TGCAGCGTTGAGGGGTTGTTGAATGAGCAGTTCTTC. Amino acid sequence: CSVEGLLNEQFF.

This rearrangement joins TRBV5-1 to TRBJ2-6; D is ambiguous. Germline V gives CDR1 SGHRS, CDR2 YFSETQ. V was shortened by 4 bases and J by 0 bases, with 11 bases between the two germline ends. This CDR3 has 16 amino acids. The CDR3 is CASSQRTDSGANVLTF. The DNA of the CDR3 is TGCGCCAGCAGCCAACGGACGGACTCTGGGGCCAACGTCCTGACTTTC.

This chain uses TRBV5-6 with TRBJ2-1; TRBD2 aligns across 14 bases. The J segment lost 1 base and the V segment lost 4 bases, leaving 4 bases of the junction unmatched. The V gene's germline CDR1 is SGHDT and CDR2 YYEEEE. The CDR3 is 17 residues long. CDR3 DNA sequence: TGTGCCAGCAGCATCCGGACTAGCGGGAGGTCCTACAATGAGCAGTTCTTC. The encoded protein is CASSIRTSGRSYNEQFF. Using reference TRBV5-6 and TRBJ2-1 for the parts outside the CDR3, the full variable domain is DAGVTQSPTHLIKTRGQQVTLRCSPKSGHDTVSWYQQALGQGPQFIFQYYEEEERQRGNFPDRFSGHQFPNYSSELNVNALLLGDSALYLCASSIRTSGRSYNEQFFGPGTRLTVL.

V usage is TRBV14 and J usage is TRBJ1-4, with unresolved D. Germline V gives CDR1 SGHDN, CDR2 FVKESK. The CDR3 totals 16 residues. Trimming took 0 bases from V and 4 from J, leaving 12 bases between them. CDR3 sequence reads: CASSQESLQINEKLFF. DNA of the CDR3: TGTGCCAGCAGCCAAGAAAGTTTACAGATTAATGAAAAACTGTTTTTT.

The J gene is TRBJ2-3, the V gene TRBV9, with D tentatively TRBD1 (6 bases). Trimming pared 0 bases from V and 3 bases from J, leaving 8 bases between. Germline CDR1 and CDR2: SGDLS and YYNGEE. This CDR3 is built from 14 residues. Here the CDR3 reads CASSVDRVTDTQYF. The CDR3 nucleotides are TGTGCCAGCAGCGTAGACAGGGTGACAGATACGCAGTATTTT.

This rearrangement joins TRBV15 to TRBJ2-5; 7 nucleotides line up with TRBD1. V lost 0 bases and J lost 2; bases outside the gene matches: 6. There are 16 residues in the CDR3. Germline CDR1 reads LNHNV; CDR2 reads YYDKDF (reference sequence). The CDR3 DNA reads TGTGCCACCAGCAGAGATTCGACAGGGCCTCAAGAGACCCAGTACTTC. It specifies CATSRDSTGPQETQYF.

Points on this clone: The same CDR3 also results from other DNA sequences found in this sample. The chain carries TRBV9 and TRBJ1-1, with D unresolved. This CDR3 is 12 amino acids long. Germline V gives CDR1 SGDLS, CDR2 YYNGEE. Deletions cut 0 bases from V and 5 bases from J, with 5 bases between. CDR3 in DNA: TGTGCCAGCAGCGTAGCTGGGACTGAAGCTTTCTTT. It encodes CASSVAGTEAFF.

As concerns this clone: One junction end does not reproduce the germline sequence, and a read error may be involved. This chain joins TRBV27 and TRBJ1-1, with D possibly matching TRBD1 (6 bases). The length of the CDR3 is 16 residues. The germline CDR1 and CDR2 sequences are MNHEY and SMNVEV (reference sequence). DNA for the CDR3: TGTGCCAGCAGTTTAGTTTCTCAGGGGACTAACATTGAAGCTTTCTTT. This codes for CASSLVSQGTNIEAFF.

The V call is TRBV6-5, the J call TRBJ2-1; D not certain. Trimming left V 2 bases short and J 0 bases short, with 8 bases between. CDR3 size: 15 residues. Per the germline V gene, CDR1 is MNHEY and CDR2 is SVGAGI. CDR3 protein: CASSYRAGSYNEQFF. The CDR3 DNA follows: TGTGCCAGCAGTTACCGGGCTGGCTCCTACAATGAGCAGTTCTTC.

CDR3 protein: CASSDPGLNEKLFF. CDR3 bases: TGTGCCAGCAGTGACCCGGGTTTAAACGAAAAACTGTTTTTT. This chain joins TRBV6-4 and TRBJ1-4; D is unresolved. Germline CDR1 is MRHNA and CDR2 is SNTAGT. Trimming removed 2 bases from V and 8 bases from J, with 12 bases in between. This CDR3 spans 14 amino acids.

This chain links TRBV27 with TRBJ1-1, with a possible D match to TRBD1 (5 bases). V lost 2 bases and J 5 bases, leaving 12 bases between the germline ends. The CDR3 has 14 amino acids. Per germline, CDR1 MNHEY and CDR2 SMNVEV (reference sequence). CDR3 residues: CASSLGGWGTEAFF. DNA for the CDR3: TGTGCCAGCAGTTTAGGGGGGTGGGGAACTGAAGCTTTCTTT.

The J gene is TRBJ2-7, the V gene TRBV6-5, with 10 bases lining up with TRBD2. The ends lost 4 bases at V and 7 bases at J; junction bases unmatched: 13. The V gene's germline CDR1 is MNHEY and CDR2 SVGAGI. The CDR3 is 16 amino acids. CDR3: CASSSQSGRAPEEQYF. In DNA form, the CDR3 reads TGTGCCAGCAGTTCCCAAAGCGGGAGGGCCCCCGAGGAGCAGTACTTC.

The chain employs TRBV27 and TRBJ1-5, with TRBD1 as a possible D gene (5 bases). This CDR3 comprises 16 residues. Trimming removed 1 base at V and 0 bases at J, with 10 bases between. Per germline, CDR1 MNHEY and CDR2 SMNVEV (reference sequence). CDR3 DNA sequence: TGTGCCAGCAGTTTATTGGGGCCATATAGCAATCAGCCCCAGCATTTT. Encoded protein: CASSLLGPYSNQPQHF.

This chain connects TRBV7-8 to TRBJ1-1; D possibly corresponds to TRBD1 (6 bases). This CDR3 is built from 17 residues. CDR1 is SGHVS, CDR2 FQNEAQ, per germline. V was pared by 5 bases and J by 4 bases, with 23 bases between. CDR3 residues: CASSRMGGPAVITEAFF. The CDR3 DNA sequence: TGTGCCAGCAGCCGCATGGGGGGCCCGGCCGTGATCACTGAAGCTTTCTTT.

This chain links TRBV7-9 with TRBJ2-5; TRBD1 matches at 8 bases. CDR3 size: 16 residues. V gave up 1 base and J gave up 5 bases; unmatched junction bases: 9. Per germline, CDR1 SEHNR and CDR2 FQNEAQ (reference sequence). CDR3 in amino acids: CASSLGWAGGWETQYF. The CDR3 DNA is TGTGCCAGCAGCTTAGGATGGGCAGGGGGCTGGGAGACCCAGTACTTC.

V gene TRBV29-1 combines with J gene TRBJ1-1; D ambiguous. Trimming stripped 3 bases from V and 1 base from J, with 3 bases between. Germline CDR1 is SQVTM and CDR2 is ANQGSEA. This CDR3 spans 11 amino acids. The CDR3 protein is CSVDANTEAFF. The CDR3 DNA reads TGCAGCGTTGACGCGAACACTGAAGCTTTCTTT.

The DNA of the CDR3 is TGCAGCTTACATGACAGGGGCTCGACTGAAGCTTTCTTT. This gives the protein CSLHDRGSTEAFF. The chain combines TRBV29-1 with TRBJ1-1; 8 positions agree with TRBD1. V gave up 8 bases and J gave up 5 bases; unmatched junction bases: 10. This CDR3 spans 13 amino acids. Germline lookup yields CDR1 SQVTM and CDR2 ANQGSEA.

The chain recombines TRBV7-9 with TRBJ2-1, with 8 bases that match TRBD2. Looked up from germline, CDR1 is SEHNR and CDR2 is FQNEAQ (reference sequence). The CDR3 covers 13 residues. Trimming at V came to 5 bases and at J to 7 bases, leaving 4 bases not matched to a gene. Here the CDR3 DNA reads TGTGCCAGCAGCGGGGGACTAGTAAATGAGCAGTTCTTC. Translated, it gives CASSGGLVNEQFF.

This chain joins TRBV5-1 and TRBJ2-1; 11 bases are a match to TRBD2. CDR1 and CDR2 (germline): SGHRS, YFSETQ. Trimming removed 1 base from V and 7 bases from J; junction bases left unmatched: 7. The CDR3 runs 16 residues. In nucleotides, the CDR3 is TGCGCCAGCAGCTTGATGGCGGCTAGCGGGAGGAATGAGCAGTTCTTC. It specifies CASSLMAASGRNEQFF.

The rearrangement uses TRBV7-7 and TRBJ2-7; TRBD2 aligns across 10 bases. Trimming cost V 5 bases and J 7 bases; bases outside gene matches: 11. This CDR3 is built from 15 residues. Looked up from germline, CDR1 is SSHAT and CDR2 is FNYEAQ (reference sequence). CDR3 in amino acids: CASSLGTSEALEQYF. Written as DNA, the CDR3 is TGTGCCAGCAGCCTCGGGACTAGCGAGGCCTTGGAGCAGTACTTC.

CDR3 DNA: TGCGCCAGCAGTGAGTCGAGGTTTGCGTACCAAGAGACCCAGTACTTC. Protein: CASSESRFAYQETQYF. The genes are TRBV10-2 and TRBJ2-5; D remains ambiguous. V lost 0 bases to trimming and J lost 0 bases, with 11 bases between them. CDR3 length: 16 residues. Germline V lookup: CDR1 WSHSY, CDR2 SAAADI.

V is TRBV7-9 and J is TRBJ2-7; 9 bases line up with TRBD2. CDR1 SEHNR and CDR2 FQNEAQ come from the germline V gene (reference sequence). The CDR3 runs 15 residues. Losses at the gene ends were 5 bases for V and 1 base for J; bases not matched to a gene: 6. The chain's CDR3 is CASSGRTSASYEQYF. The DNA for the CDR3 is TGTGCCAGCAGCGGACGGACTAGCGCTTCCTACGAGCAGTACTTC.

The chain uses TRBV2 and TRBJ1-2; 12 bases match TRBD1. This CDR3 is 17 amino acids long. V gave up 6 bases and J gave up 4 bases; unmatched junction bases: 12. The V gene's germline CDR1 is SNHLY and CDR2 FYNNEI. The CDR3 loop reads CASRHRDRGRGVYGYTF. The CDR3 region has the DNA TGTGCCAGCAGACACCGGGACAGGGGGCGAGGGGTCTATGGCTACACCTTC.

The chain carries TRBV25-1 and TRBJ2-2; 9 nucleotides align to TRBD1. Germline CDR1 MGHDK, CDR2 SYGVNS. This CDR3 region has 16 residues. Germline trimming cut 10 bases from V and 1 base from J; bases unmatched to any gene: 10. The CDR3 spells CATLPRDRENTGELFF. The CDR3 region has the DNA TGTGCCACACTTCCCCGGGACAGGGAGAACACCGGGGAGCTGTTTTTT.

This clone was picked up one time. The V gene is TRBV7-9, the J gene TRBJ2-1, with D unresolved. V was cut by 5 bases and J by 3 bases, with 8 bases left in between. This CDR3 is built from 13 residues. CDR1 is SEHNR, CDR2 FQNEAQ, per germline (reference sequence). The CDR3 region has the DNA TGTGCCAGCAGCGTACAGAGCTACAATGAGCAGTTCTTC. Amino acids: CASSVQSYNEQFF.